A single sample is the source of the 14 T cell receptor beta chains below, sequenced in a study of T-cell memory formation after mild COVID-19. TCRdb redid the calling of the 5' RACE reads with MiXCR, one entry per CDR3 protein. The sample consists of 250,000 to 350,000 distinct CDR3 sequences, 15% to 20% of them appearing once. Sequencing was carried out using PBMCs or a T cell subset sorted from them (not recorded which). Source of these receptors: a man younger than 30 who had mild COVID-19 (a few samples of this study predate the infection). Cell type and time point are not known.

This clonotype showed up just a few times. V is TRBV11-2 and J is TRBJ2-3; D gene uncertain. V was trimmed by 5 bases and J by 0 bases, leaving 9 bases between them. The CDR3 spans 14 residues. Germline CDR1 and CDR2: SGHAT and FQNNGV. CDR3 nucleotides: TGTGCCAGCAGCCGTTATGACAGCACAGATACGCAGTATTTT. Its translation: CASSRYDSTDTQYF.

This clonotype was counted only a few times. The J gene is TRBJ2-3, the V gene TRBV20-1; TRBD2 matches at 7 bases. V shed 3 bases, J shed 6 bases, and the junction held 0 bases outside the gene matches. The CDR3 runs 11 residues. Looked up from germline, CDR1 is DFQATT and CDR2 is SNEGSKA (reference sequence). Here the CDR3 reads CSARGGDTQYF. The CDR3 DNA reads TGCAGTGCTAGGGGGGGGGATACGCAGTATTTT.

This clonotype was picked up a small number of times. The chain has TRBV18 and TRBJ2-5; D remains ambiguous. The CDR3 runs 13 residues. Germline CDR1 is KGHSH and CDR2 is LQKENI. Trimming cost V 3 bases and J 7 bases, with 12 bases left between them. CDR3 DNA: TGTGCCAGCTCACCGGGTAGTTTCGGGACCCAGTACTTC. Amino acids: CASSPGSFGTQYF.

The chain uses TRBV11-1 and TRBJ2-5; no firm D call. This CDR3 has 15 amino acids. V was shortened by 2 bases and J by 2 bases, with 12 bases between the two germline ends. The germline gives CDR1 SGHAT, CDR2 FQDESV (reference sequence). In nucleotides, the CDR3 is TGTGCCAGCAGCTTATTGGCGCCTCCTCAAGAGACCCAGTACTTC. It is translated as CASSLLAPPQETQYF.

The sample holds a few counts of this clonotype. The CDR3 loop reads CASRLSSNQPQHF. As DNA, the CDR3 is TGTGCCAGCAGACTATCGAGCAATCAGCCCCAGCATTTT. The chain couples TRBV12-3 or TRBV12-4 to TRBJ1-5; D remains unclear. There are 13 residues in the CDR3. The V and J ends lost 6 bases and 1 base respectively, with 7 bases between them.

This clonotype was counted only a few times. The gene calls are TRBV7-2 and TRBJ1-6, with TRBD1 matching 8 bases. Germline V gene sequence: CDR1 SGHTA, CDR2 FQGNSA. CDR3 size: 15 residues. The V gene end was trimmed by 5 bases and the J gene end by 6 bases; junction bases not matched to a gene: 6. The CDR3 here is CASSPLQGANSPLHF. CDR3 bases: TGTGCCAGCAGCCCCCTGCAGGGGGCTAATTCACCCCTCCACTTT.

This clonotype has only a few counts. The chain couples TRBV20-1 to TRBJ1-5; perhaps TRBD1 as D (6 bases). The germline V and J ends were trimmed by 2 bases and 3 bases, with 8 bases remaining between them. The CDR3 totals 13 residues. Per the germline V gene, CDR1 is DFQATT and CDR2 is SNEGSKA (reference sequence). In DNA, the CDR3 is TGCAGTGCTAGAAGGACAGTCAATCAGCCCCAGCATTTT. Its translation is CSARRTVNQPQHF.

In its sample, this clonotype was seen a few times. The chain carries TRBV6-5 and TRBJ1-5, with D unclear. V lost 0 bases and J lost 6, with 12 bases in between. The CDR3 is made up of 15 amino acids. The germline CDR1 and CDR2 sequences are MNHEY and SVGAGI. In DNA form, the CDR3 reads TGTGCCAGCAGTTACTCGAGGTGGTTCTCTCAGCCCCAGCATTTT. Its translation is CASSYSRWFSQPQHF.

This rearrangement joins TRBV6-5 to TRBJ1-5; D uncertain. Trimming cost V 0 bases and J 2 bases, with 14 bases left between them. The germline V gene has CDR1 MNHEY and CDR2 SVGAGI. The CDR3 is 17 amino acids. CDR3 sequence: CASSYSNGLQGNQPQHF. CDR3 nucleotide sequence: TGTGCCAGCAGTTACTCGAACGGACTTCAGGGCAATCAGCCCCAGCATTTT.

This clonotype was detected many times. The chain couples TRBV3-1 to TRBJ1-2; D ambiguous. The CDR3 totals 14 residues. Trimming shortened V by 3 bases and J by 7 bases, and 15 bases separated the two germline ends. Germline V gene lookup returns CDR1 LGHDT and CDR2 YNNKEL (reference sequence). In nucleotides, the CDR3 is TGTGCCAGCAGCCATTCCTGGGATGACGTTGGCTACACCTTC. The encoded protein is CASSHSWDDVGYTF.

The gene calls are TRBV15 and TRBJ2-7, with TRBD1 matching over 8 bases. Germline CDR1 reads LNHNV; CDR2 reads YYDKDF (reference sequence). The CDR3 consists of 14 residues. J gave up 2 bases and V 3 bases, and 3 bases lay outside the gene matches. The CDR3 nucleotides are TGTGCCACCAGCAGCGGGACAGGTCCCTACGAGCAGTACTTC. This gives the protein CATSSGTGPYEQYF.

In its sample, this clonotype was seen a few times. This chain links TRBV20-1 with TRBJ1-5; TRBD1 agrees at 8 bases. Per the germline V gene, CDR1 is DFQATT and CDR2 is SNEGSKA (reference sequence). V shed 5 bases, J shed 1 base, and the junction held 7 bases outside the gene matches. CDR3 length: 15 residues. The CDR3 sequence is CSAAGQGRSNQPQHF. CDR3 nucleotide sequence: TGCAGTGCTGCTGGACAGGGTAGGAGCAATCAGCCCCAGCATTTT.

The table lists this clonotype with many counts. The chain is built from TRBV6-2 or TRBV6-3 and TRBJ2-7; 7 nucleotides match TRBD2. With V trimmed by 6 bases and J by 2 bases, 7 bases remained unmatched. In germline, CDR1 is MNHEY, CDR2 SVGEGT. The CDR3 contains 14 residues. CDR3 loop: CASSLAGSAYEQYF. The CDR3, as DNA: TGTGCCAGCAGCTTAGCGGGTTCCGCCTACGAGCAGTACTTC.

Only a few counts were recorded for this clonotype. One end of the junction does not line up with germline, which may come from a read error. The V call is TRBV4-1, the J call TRBJ1-2; no reliable D call. CDR1 is MGHRA, CDR2 YSYEKL, per germline. There are 14 residues in the CDR3. The CDR3 nucleotides read TGCGCCAGCAGCCAAGTCAGGCAGAACTATGGATACACCTTC. Translated, it gives CASSQVRQNYGYTF.